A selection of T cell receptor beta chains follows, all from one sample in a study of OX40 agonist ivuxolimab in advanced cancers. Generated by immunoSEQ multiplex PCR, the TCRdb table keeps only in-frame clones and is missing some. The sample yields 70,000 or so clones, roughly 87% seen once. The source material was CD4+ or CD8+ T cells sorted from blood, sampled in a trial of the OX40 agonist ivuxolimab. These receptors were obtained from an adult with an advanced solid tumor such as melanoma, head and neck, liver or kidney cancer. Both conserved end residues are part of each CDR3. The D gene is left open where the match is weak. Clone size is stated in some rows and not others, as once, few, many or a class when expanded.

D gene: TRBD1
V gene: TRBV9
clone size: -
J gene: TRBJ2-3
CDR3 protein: CASSVRDRGLVDTQYF
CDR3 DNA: TGTGCCAGCAGCGTTCGGGACAGGGGGCTGGTAGATACGCAGTATTTT

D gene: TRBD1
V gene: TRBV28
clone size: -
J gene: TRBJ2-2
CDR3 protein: CASSSPGQGVPGELFF
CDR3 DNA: TGTGCCAGCAGTTCCCCGGGACAGGGTGTCCCCGGGGAGCTGTTTTTT

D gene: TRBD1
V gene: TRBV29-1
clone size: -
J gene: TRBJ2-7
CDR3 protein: CSVGYGTVRPYEQYF
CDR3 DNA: TGCAGCGTTGGCTATGGGACAGTGAGACCCTACGAGCAGTACTTC

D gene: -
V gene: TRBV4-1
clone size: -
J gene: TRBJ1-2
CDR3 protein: CASSQDFSANYGYTF
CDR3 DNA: TGCGCCAGCAGCCAAGATTTTTCGGCTAACTATGGCTACACCTTC

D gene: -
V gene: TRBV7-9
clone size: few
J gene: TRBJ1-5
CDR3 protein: CASSLGQSNQPQHF
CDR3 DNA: TGTGCCAGCAGCTTAGGGCAGAGCAATCAGCCCCAGCATTTT

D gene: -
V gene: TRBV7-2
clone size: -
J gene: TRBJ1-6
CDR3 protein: CASSPRGSSYNSPLHF
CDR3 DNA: TGTGCCAGCAGTCCTAGGGGGAGCTCCTATAATTCACCCCTCCACTTT

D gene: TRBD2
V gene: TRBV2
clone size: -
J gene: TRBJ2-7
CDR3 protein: CASSEYFHPSRGGGRAEQYF
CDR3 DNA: TGTGCCAGCAGTGAATACTTTCACCCCTCGAGGGGTGGCGGGAGGGCCGAGCAGTACTTC

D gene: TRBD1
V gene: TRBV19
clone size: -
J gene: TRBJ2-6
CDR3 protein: CASRGGQGNDGANVLTF
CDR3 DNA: TGTGCCAGTCGAGGGGGACAGGGGAATGATGGGGCCAACGTCCTGACTTTC

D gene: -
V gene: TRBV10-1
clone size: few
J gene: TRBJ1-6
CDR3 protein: CASIMGRWNSPLHF
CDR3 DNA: TGCGCCAGCATAATGGGCCGATGGAATTCACCCCTCCACTTT

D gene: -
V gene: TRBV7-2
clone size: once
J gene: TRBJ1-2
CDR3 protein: CASSRMDMGGYTF
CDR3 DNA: TGTGCCAGCAGCCGAATGGACATGGGGGGCTACACCTTC

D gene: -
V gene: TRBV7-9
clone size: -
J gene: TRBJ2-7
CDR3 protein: CASSPIRGGLSPTYEQYF
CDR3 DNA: TGTGCCAGCAGCCCCATTCGAGGGGGGCTGTCACCAACCTACGAGCAGTACTTC

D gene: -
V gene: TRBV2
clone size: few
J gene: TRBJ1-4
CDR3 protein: CASKWRDVVNEKLFF
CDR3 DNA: TGTGCCAGCAAGTGGAGGGACGTAGTTAATGAAAAACTGTTTTTT

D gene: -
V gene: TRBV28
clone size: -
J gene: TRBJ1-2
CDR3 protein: CASSFQGSGYTF
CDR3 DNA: TGTGCCAGCAGCTTTCAGGGGTCTGGCTACACCTTC

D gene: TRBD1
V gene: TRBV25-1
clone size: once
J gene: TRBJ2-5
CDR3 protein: CASRGIGGGRETQYF
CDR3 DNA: TGTGCCAGCAGGGGAATAGGGGGCGGGCGGGAGACCCAGTACTTC

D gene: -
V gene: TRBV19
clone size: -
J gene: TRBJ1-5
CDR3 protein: CASKRQLDSNQPQHF
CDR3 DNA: TGTGCCAGTAAGAGGCAGTTAGATAGCAATCAGCCCCAGCATTTT

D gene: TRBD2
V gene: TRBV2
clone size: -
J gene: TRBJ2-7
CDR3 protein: CASRAGLGSYEQYF
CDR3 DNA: TGTGCCAGCAGGGCCGGACTAGGCTCCTACGAGCAGTACTTC

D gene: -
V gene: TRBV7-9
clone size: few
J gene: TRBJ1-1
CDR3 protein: CASSLVGVGAFF
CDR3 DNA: TGTGCCAGCAGCTTAGTAGGGGTTGGAGCTTTCTTT

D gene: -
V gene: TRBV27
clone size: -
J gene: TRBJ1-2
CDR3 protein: CASTTYANGIANYGYTF
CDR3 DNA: TGTGCCAGCACTACGTACGCTAACGGCATTGCTAACTATGGCTACACCTTC

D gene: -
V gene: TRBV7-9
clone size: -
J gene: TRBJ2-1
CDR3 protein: CASSTTARVEQFF
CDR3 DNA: TGTGCCAGCAGCACAACGGCTCGGGTAGAGCAGTTCTTC

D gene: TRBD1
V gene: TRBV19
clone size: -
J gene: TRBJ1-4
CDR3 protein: CASSLSGTGTNEKLFF
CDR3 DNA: TGTGCCAGTAGTCTCTCCGGGACAGGGACGAATGAAAAACTGTTTTTT

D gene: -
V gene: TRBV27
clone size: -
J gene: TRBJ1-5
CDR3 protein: CASSSGNQPQHF
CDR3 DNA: TGTGCCAGCAGTTCTGGCAATCAGCCCCAGCATTTT

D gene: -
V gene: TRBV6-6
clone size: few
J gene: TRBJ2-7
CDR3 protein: CASAGVNYEQYF
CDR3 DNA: TGTGCCAGCGCAGGGGTTAACTACGAGCAGTACTTC

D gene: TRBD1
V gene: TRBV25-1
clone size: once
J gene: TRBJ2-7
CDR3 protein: CASTPETGEVLPAEQYF
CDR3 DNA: TGTGCCAGCACCCCTGAGACAGGGGAGGTTCTCCCGGCCGAGCAGTACTTC

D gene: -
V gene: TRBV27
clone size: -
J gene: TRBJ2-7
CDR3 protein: CASSLQGPYEQYF
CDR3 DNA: TGTGCCAGCAGTTTACAGGGCCCCTACGAGCAGTACTTC

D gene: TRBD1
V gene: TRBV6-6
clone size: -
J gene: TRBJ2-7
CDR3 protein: CASGRQGAGEQYF
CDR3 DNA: TGTGCCAGCGGCCGACAGGGGGCAGGCGAGCAGTACTTC

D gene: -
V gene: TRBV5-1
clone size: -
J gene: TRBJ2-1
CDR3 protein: CASSSLGGSYNEQFF
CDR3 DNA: TGCGCCAGCAGCTCCTTGGGCGGCTCGTACAATGAGCAGTTCTTC

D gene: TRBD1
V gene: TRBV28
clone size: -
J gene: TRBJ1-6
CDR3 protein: CASSTGTGRSPLHF
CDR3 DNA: TGTGCCAGCAGTACCGGGACAGGTCGCTCACCCCTCCACTTT

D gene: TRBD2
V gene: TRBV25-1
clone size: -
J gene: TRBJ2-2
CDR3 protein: CASSDSGTYTGELFF
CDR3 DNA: TGTGCCAGCAGTGACAGCGGGACCTACACCGGGGAGCTGTTTTTT

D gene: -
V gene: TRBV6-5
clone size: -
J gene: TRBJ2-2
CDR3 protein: CASSRSENTGELFF
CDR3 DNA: TGTGCCAGCAGCCGCTCGGAGAACACCGGGGAGCTGTTTTTT

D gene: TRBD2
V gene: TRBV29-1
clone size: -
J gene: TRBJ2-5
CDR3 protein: CSVDKLAGMETQYF
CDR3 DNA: TGCAGCGTTGATAAACTAGCGGGTATGGAGACCCAGTACTTC

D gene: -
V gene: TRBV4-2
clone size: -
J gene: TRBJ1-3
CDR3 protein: CASSLVIGNTIYF
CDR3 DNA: TGTGCCAGCAGCTTGGTTATTGGAAACACCATATATTTT

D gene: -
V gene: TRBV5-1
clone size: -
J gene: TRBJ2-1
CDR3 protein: CASSLGGDEQFF
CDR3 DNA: TGCGCCAGCAGCTTGGGGGGCGATGAGCAGTTCTTC

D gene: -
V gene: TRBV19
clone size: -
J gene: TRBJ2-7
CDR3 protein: CASSISGIHEQYF
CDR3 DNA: TGTGCCAGTAGTATTTCTGGGATCCACGAGCAGTACTTC

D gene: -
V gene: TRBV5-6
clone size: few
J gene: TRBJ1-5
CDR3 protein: CASSFRPAQETQHF
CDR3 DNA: TGTGCCAGCAGCTTTCGCCCCGCGCAGGAAACCCAGCATTTT

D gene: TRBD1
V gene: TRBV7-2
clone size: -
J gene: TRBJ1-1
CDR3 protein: CASSAGGTGRTEAFF
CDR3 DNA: TGTGCCAGCAGCGCAGGGGGGACAGGCCGGACTGAAGCTTTCTTT

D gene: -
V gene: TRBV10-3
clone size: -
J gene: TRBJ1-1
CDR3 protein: CAISERMGGSTEAFF
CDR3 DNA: TGTGCCATCAGTGAACGAATGGGGGGCAGCACTGAAGCTTTCTTT

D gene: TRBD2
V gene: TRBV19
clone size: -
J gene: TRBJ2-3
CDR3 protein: CASSSPGRAPDTQYF
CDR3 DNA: TGTGCCAGTAGTAGCCCCGGGAGGGCCCCCGATACGCAGTATTTT

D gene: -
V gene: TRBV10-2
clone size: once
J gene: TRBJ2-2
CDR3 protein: CASMYTEITGELFF
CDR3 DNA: TGCGCCAGCATGTATACGGAAATCACCGGGGAGCTGTTTTTT

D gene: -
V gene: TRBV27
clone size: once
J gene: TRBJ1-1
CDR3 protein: CASTSRTAAFF
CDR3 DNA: TGTGCCAGCACCTCGAGGACAGCGGCTTTCTTT

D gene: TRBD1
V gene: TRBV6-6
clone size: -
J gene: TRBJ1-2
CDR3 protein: CASRQATGGYGYTF
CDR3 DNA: TGTGCCAGCAGACAAGCTACAGGGGGCTATGGCTACACCTTC

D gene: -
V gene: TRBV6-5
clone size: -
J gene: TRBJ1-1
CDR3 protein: CASSYLTGGTEAFF
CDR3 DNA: TGTGCCAGCAGTTACTTGACAGGAGGAACTGAAGCTTTCTTT

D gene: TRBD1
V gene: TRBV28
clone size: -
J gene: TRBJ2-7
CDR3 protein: CASSFATGFREQYF
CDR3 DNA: TGTGCCAGCAGTTTTGCGACAGGGTTCCGCGAGCAGTACTTC

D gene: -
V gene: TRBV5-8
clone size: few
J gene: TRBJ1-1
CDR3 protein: CASSLVVLGSGFTEAFF
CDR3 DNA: TGTGCCAGCAGCTTAGTAGTGTTGGGTTCGGGGTTCACTGAAGCTTTCTTT

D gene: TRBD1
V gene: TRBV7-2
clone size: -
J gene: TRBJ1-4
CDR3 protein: CASSPGQTNEKLFF
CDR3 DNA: TGTGCCAGCAGCCCGGGACAGACGAATGAAAAACTGTTTTTT

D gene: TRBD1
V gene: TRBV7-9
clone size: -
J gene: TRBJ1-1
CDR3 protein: CASRSGGRNTEAFF
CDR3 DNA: TGTGCCAGCAGGTCAGGGGGCCGGAACACTGAAGCTTTCTTT

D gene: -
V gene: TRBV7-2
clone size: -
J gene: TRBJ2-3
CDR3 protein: CASSSASMDTQYF
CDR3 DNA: TGTGCCAGCAGCTCCGCCTCTATGGATACGCAGTATTTT

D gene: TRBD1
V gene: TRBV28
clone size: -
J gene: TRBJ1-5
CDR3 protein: CASSLSGQGQPQHF
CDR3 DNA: TGTGCCAGCAGTTTATCCGGACAGGGACAGCCCCAGCATTTT

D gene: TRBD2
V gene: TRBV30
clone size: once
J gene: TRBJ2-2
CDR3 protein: CAWRRGLAGGHTGELFF
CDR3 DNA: TGTGCCTGGAGAAGAGGACTAGCGGGGGGACACACCGGGGAGCTGTTTTTT

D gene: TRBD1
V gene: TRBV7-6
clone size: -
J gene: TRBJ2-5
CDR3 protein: CASSSSRGETQYF
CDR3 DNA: TGTGCCAGCAGCTCCTCCAGGGGGGAGACCCAGTACTTC

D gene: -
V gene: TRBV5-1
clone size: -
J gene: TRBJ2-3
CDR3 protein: CASSLGQGIDTQYF
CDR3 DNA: TGCGCCAGCAGCTTGGGGCAGGGGATAGATACGCAGTATTTT

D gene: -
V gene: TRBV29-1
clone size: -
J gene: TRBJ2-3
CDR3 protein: CSVDEYQDTQYF
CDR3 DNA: TGCAGCGTTGATGAATATCAAGATACGCAGTATTTT

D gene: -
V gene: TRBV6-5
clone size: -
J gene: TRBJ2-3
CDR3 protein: CASSYGSRGRTDTQYF
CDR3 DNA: TGTGCCAGCAGTTACGGGAGTCGGGGGAGGACAGATACGCAGTATTTT

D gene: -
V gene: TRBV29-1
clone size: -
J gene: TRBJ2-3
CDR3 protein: CSVDREDTQYF
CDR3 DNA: TGCAGCGTTGATAGGGAGGATACGCAGTATTTT

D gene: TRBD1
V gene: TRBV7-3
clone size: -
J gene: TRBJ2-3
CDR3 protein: CASSLHRGDTDTQYF
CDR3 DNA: TGTGCCAGCAGCTTACACAGGGGCGATACAGATACGCAGTATTTT